This TCR beta chain was sequenced for a study of identical twins. Study-level results: There was more out-of-frame TCR alpha sharing in monozygotic twins than models estimated. Beta out-of-frame sequences showed weaker excess sharing between twins. Whereas memory repertoires showed no such difference, abundant cord blood beta clonotypes carried fewer insertions.

This CDR3 is 15 amino acids long. J lost 8 bases, V lost 1 base, and 3 bases had no gene match. From germline, CDR1 is SGHAT and CDR2 FQNNGV. TCRdb re-called the 5' RACE reads with MiXCR, one entry per CDR3 protein. Altogether roughly 230,000 distinct CDR3 sequences are present, approximately 8.6% being singletons, with the ten largest covering less than 4%. This clonotype was recorded many times. Its specificity is unknown. A further study also used this sample, focusing on yellow fever vaccine responses in identical twins.

Sequenced material: CD8+ T cells sorted from blood. This receptor was obtained from a woman under 30 in good health. J is TRBJ2-1 and V is TRBV11-2; 12 bases align to TRBD2. Here the CDR3 reads CASSLVLAGGDEQFF. In nucleotides, the CDR3 is TGTGCCAGCAGCTTAGTACTAGCGGGAGGCGATGAGCAGTTCTTC.